The rows below give T cell receptor beta chains drawn from one sample of a study of OX40 agonist ivuxolimab in advanced cancers. The assay was immunoSEQ multiplex PCR, and TCRdb's table has in-frame clones only and misses some. The sample has about 64,000 clones; approximately 90% are singletons. This material consisted of CD4+ or CD8+ T cells sorted from blood, taken in a trial of the OX40 agonist ivuxolimab. All receptors derive from an adult with an advanced solid tumor such as melanoma, head and neck, liver or kidney cancer. The conserved cysteine and the conserved F or W are not part of the CDR3 here. Fields, in order: V gene, CDR3 length, J gene, D gene, CDR3 protein. The D gene is left open where the match is weak.

>TRBV6-6|12|TRBJ1-4|.
ASSYSALNEKLF
>TRBV5-1|13|TRBJ1-1|.
ASSLDSGMNTEAF
>TRBV15|13|TRBJ1-4|.
ATSRDLGVEEKLF
>TRBV10-3|11|TRBJ1-1|.
AISALTWAEAF
>TRBV30|10|TRBJ2-7|TRBD1
AWRRTGSEQY
>TRBV4-1|17|TRBJ2-1|.
ASSQGGVGTPPRYNEQF
>TRBV30|9|TRBJ1-2|.
AWSVGYGYT
>TRBV18|12|TRBJ2-1|TRBD1
ASSTGTGYNEQF
>TRBV19|12|TRBJ2-7|TRBD2
ASSNIAGAYEQY
>TRBV11-2|12|TRBJ1-5|.
ASSLGHSNQPQH
>TRBV7-6|14|TRBJ2-3|TRBD2
ASSWTSGRAMDTQY
>TRBV7-9|13|TRBJ2-7|TRBD1
ASSFTGVHSYEQY
>TRBV6-5|12|TRBJ2-5|TRBD2
ASSFSGMLQTQY
>TRBV7-9|13|TRBJ2-5|.
ASSFPGPRDETQY
>TRBV9|12|TRBJ1-2|TRBD1
ASSFSTGGGGYT
>TRBV7-2|14|TRBJ2-1|.
ASSARRGTSLDEQF
>TRBV15|13|TRBJ1-4|.
ATSPSGGGNEKLF
>TRBV27|13|TRBJ2-1|.
ASLPRRSSYNEQF
>TRBV5-5|12|TRBJ1-1|.
ASSLTGLDTEAF
>TRBV11-2|16|TRBJ1-3|TRBD1
ASSFVLDRASSGNTIY
>TRBV7-3|11|TRBJ2-1|TRBD1
ASSSTGGVEQF
>TRBV28|9|TRBJ1-2|.
ASSSGYGYT
>TRBV29-1|9|TRBJ1-2|.
SVGQDYGYT
>TRBV29-1|11|TRBJ2-5|.
SVEVGPNPTQY
>TRBV6-5|13|TRBJ1-1|.
ASSYSQGTNTEAF
>TRBV19|14|TRBJ2-2|TRBD2
ASMGLAEWNTGELF
>TRBV30|13|TRBJ2-2|.
AWTRTAGNTGELF
>TRBV19|13|TRBJ2-1|TRBD1
ASSMGQVDYNEQF
>TRBV5-1|12|TRBJ2-4|TRBD1
ASSPGQRGNIQY
>TRBV30|12|TRBJ2-2|.
AWRGPSVAGELF
>TRBV28|12|TRBJ2-3|.
ASSFRRSTDTQY
>TRBV19|13|TRBJ1-5|.
ASSTRRDSNQPQH
>TRBV19|11|TRBJ2-3|TRBD2
ASRRLAGDTQY
>TRBV6-5|11|TRBJ2-2|.
ASSYANTGELF
>TRBV5-6|14|TRBJ1-3|.
ASSAPPRHSGNTIY
>TRBV10-3|14|TRBJ1-5|TRBD1
AISQSGQGANQPQH
>TRBV11-3|16|TRBJ2-4|.
ASSLDRGRTVAKNIQY
>TRBV6-1|13|TRBJ1-2|.
ASTRSAGGFESYT
>TRBV28|10|TRBJ2-7|.
ASTDRAYEQY
>TRBV5-1|16|TRBJ1-3|.
ASSLLGEPGYSGNTIY
>TRBV5-1|12|TRBJ2-3|.
ASSLALVGDTQY
>TRBV9|13|TRBJ2-1|.
ASHVQGWTYNEQF
>TRBV15|12|TRBJ2-1|.
ATSPMAGYNEQF
>TRBV7-8|11|TRBJ2-1|.
ASSLESWNEQF
>TRBV29-1|15|TRBJ2-3|TRBD1
SVESPGTVTSTDTQY
>TRBV6-5|12|TRBJ1-2|.
ASSEGVRGRGYT
>TRBV7-2|12|TRBJ1-1|.
ASSLVPADTEAF
>TRBV11-1|12|TRBJ1-1|.
ASSRTIGGTEAF
>TRBV7-9|12|TRBJ2-5|.
ASSLGGGQETQY
>TRBV7-3|12|TRBJ2-2|.
ASAPQRTAGELF
>TRBV4-2|14|TRBJ2-2|TRBD2
ASSQVGGSRTGELF
>TRBV5-5|15|TRBJ2-4|TRBD2
ASSSGLAGIAKNIQY
>TRBV27|12|TRBJ2-1|TRBD2
ASRGGLAGGRQF
>TRBV28|10|TRBJ1-5|.
ASTFLTQPQH
>TRBV5-8|14|TRBJ2-7|.
ASSMSPDWDSYEQY
>TRBV7-9|12|TRBJ2-7|TRBD1
ASSLGTGVYEQY
>TRBV15|18|TRBJ2-1|TRBD2
ATSRDLATSGRVMGNEQF
>TRBV5-1|12|TRBJ2-5|.
ASSLVATQETQY
>TRBV6-5|12|TRBJ2-5|.
ASSYGTAQETQY